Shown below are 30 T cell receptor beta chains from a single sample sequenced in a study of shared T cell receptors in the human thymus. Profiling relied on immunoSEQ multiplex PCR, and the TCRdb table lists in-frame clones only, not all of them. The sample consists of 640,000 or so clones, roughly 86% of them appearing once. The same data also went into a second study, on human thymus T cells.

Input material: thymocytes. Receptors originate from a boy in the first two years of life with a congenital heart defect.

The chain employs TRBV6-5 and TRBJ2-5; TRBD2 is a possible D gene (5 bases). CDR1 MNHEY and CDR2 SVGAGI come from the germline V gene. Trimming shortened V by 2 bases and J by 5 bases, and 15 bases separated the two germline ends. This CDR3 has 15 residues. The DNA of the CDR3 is TGTGCCAGCAGTTACCAACAAAATACTAGGGAGACCCAGTACTTC. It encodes CASSYQQNTRETQYF.

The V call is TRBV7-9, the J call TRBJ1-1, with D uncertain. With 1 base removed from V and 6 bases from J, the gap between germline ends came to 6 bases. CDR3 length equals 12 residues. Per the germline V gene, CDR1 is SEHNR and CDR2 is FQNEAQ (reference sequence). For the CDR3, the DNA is TGTGCCAGCAGCTTAGGAGCGTCTGAAGCTTTCTTT. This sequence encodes CASSLGASEAFF.

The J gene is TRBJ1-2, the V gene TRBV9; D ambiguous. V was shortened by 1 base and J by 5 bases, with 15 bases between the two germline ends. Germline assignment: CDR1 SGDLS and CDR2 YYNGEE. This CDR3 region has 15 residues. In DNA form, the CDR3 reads TGTGCCAGCAGCGTAAAGAGATCCCCGGGATATGGCTACACCTTC. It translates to CASSVKRSPGYGYTF.

The CDR3 region has the DNA TGTGCCAGCAGCTTACTTAGCGGGAGGGGGACCGGGGAGCTGTTTTTT. This gives the protein CASSLLSGRGTGELFF. This chain uses TRBV7-2 with TRBJ2-2; 11 bases map to TRBD2. V shed 2 bases and J 5 bases; nucleotides not matched to a gene: 4. This CDR3 comprises 16 residues. Germline-derived CDR1 and CDR2 are SGHTA and FQGNSA. Variable domain in full (rest from reference TRBV7-2 and TRBJ2-2): GAGVSQSPSNKVTEKGKDVELRCDPISGHTALYWYRQSLGQGLEFLIYFQGNSAPDKSGLPSDRFSAERTGGSVSTLTIQRTQQEDSAVYLCASSLLSGRGTGELFFGEGSRLTVL.

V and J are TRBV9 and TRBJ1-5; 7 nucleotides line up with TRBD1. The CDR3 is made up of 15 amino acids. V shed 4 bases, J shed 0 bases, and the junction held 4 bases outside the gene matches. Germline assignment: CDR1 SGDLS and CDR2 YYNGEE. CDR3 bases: TGTGCCAGCAGCTCTGACAGGGATAGCAATCAGCCCCAGCATTTT. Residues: CASSSDRDSNQPQHF.

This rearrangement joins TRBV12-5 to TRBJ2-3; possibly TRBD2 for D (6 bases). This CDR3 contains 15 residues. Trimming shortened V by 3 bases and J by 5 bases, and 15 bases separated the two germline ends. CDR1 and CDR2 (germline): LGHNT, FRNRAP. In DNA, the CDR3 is TGTGCTAGTGGTTTCGAGGGAGGTGTGAAAGATACGCAGTATTTT. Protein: CASGFEGGVKDTQYF.

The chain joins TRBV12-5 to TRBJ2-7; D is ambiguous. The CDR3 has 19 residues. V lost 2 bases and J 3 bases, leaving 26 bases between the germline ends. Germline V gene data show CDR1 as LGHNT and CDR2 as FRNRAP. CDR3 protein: CASGLPPPINREPFYEQYF. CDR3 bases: TGTGCTAGTGGTTTGCCACCCCCGATTAACAGAGAGCCCTTCTACGAGCAGTACTTC. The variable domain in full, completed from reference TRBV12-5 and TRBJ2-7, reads DARVTQTPRHKVTEMGQEVTMRCQPILGHNTVFWYRQTMMQGLELLAYFRNRAPLDDSGMPKDRFSAEMPDATLATLKIQPSEPRDSAVYFCASGLPPPINREPFYEQYFGPGTRLTVT.

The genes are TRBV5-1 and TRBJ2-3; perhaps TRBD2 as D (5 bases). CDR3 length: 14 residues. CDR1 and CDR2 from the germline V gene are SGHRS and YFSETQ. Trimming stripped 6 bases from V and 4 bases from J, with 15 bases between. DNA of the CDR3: TGCGCCAGCAAGGTGAAACGGGGAGCAGATACGCAGTATTTT. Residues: CASKVKRGADTQYF.

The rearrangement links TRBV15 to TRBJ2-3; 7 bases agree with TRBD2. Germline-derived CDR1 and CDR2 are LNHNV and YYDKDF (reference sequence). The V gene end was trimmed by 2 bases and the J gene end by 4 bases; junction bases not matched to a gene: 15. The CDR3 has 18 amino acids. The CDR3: CATSRWARGQRGADTQYF. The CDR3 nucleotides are TGTGCCACCAGCAGATGGGCGCGGGGCCAACGGGGGGCAGATACGCAGTATTTT.

The CDR3 bases are TGTGCCAGCAGCGTAGGTTCCGGACAGGGGTTTTTCGGGGAGCTGTTTTTT. It encodes CASSVGSGQGFFGELFF. The rearrangement links TRBV9 to TRBJ2-2; TRBD1 matches at 9 bases. Germline-derived CDR1 and CDR2 are SGDLS and YYNGEE. Trimming took 0 bases from V and 7 from J; bases not matched to a gene: 10. This CDR3 is built from 17 residues.

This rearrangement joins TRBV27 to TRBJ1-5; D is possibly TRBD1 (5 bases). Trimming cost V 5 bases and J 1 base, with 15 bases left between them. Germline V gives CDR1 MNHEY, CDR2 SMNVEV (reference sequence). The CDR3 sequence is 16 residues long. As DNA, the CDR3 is TGTGCCAGCAGTACCCATGGGGCACCAAGCAATCAGCCCCAGCATTTT. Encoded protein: CASSTHGAPSNQPQHF.

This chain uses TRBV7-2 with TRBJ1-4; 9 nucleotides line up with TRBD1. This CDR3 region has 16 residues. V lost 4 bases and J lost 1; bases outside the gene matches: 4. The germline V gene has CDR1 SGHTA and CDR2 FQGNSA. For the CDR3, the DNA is TGTGCCAGCAGCTCTCCGGGACAGGGAACTAATGAAAAACTGTTTTTT. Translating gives CASSSPGQGTNEKLFF.

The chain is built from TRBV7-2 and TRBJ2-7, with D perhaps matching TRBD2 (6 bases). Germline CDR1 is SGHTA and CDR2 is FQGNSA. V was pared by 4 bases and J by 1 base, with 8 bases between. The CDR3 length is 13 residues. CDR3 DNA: TGTGCCAGCAGCTACGGGACTTCCTACGAGCAGTACTTC. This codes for CASSYGTSYEQYF.

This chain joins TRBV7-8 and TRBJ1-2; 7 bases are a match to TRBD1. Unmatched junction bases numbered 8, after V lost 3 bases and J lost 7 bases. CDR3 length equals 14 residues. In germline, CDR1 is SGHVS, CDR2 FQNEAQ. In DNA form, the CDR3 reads TGTGCCAGCAGCTTTAGGACAGGAACGCTTGGCTACACCTTC. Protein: CASSFRTGTLGYTF.

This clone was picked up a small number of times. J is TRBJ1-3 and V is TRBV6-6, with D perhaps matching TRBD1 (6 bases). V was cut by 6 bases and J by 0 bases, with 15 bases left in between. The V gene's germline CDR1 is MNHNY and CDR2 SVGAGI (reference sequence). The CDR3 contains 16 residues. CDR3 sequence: CASSRGQQSSGNTIYF. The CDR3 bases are TGTGCCAGCAGCCGAGGACAGCAGAGCTCTGGAAACACCATATATTTT.

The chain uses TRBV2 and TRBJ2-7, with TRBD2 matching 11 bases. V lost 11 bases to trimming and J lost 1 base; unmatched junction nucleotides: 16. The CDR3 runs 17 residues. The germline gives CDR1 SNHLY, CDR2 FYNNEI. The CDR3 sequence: CAYRRLAGFLGSYEQYF. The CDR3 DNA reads TGTGCCTATCGCCGACTAGCGGGATTTTTGGGGTCCTACGAGCAGTACTTC.

DNA for the CDR3: TGTGCCAGCAGTCTTCCTAGCGGGGTAGCCAAAAACATTCAGTACTTC. This encodes CASSLPSGVAKNIQYF. This chain uses TRBV28 with TRBJ2-4; 9 bases are shared with TRBD2. The CDR3 is made up of 16 amino acids. In germline, CDR1 is MDHEN, CDR2 SYDVKM. V was clipped by 5 bases and J by 0 bases; unmatched bases: 5.

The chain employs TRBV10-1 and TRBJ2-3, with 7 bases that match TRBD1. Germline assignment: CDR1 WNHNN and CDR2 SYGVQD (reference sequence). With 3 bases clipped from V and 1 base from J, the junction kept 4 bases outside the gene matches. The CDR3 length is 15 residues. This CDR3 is CASSERDRRTDTQYF. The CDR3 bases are TGCGCCAGCAGTGAAAGGGACAGACGCACAGATACGCAGTATTTT.

CDR3 region: CASSLGPMSGDYEQYF. As DNA, the CDR3 is TGTGCCAGCAGTTTAGGGCCGATGAGCGGAGACTACGAGCAGTACTTC. The chain links TRBV28 to TRBJ2-7, with a weak D call TRBD2 (5 bases). V lost 2 bases, J lost 3 bases, and 17 bases lay in between. Germline CDR1 MDHEN, CDR2 SYDVKM. The CDR3 loop spans 16 amino acids.

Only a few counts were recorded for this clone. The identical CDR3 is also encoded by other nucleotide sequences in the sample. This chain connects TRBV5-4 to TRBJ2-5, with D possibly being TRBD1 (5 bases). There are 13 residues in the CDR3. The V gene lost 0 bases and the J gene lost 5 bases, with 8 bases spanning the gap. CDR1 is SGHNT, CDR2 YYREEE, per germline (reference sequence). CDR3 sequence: CASSLGQQETQYF. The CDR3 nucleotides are TGTGCCAGCAGCTTGGGACAGCAGGAGACCCAGTACTTC. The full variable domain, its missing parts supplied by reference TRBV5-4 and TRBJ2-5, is ETGVTQSPTHLIKTRGQQVTLRCSSQSGHNTVSWYQQALGQGPQFIFQYYREEENGRGNFPPRFSGLQFPNYSSELNVNALELDDSALYLCASSLGQQETQYFGPGTRLLVL.

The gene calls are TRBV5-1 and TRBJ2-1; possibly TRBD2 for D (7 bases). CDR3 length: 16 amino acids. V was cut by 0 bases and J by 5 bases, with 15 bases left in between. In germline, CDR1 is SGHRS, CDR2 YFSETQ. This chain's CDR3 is CASSLVCAGADNEQFF. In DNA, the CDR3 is TGCGCCAGCAGCTTGGTATGTGCGGGGGCGGACAATGAGCAGTTCTTC.

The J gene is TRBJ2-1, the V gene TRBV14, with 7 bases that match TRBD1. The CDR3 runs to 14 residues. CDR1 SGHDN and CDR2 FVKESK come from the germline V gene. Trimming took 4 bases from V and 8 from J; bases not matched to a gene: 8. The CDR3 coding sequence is TGTGCCAGCAGCCCCCCGACAGGGTTCGATGAGCAGTTCTTC. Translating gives CASSPPTGFDEQFF.

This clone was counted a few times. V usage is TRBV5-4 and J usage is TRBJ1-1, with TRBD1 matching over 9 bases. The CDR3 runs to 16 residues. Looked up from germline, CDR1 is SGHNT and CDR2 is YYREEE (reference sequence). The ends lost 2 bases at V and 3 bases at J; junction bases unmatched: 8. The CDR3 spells CASSLHGQGWYTEAFF. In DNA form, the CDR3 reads TGTGCCAGCAGCTTACATGGACAGGGGTGGTACACTGAAGCTTTCTTT.

The CDR3 DNA is TGTGCCAGCTCACCTGAGAGACCGGGACAGGTCTACGAGCAGTACTTC. Residues: CASSPERPGQVYEQYF. The chain uses TRBV18 and TRBJ2-7; 8 bases agree with TRBD1. Germline lookup yields CDR1 KGHSH and CDR2 LQKENI. The trim removed 3 bases at V and 3 bases at J, leaving 10 bases unmatched. CDR3 length equals 16 residues. The whole variable domain, filled in from reference TRBV18 and TRBJ2-7, reads NAGVMQNPRHLVRRRGQEARLRCSPMKGHSHVYWYRQLPEEGLKFMVYLQKENIIDESGMPKERFSAEFPKEGPSILRIQQVVRGDSAAYFCASSPERPGQVYEQYFGPGTRLTVT.

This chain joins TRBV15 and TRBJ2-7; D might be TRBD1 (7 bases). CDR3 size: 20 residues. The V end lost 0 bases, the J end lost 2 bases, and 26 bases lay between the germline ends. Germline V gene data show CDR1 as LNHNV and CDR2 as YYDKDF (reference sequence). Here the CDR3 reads CATSREGRTKGRDRAYEQYF. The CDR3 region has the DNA TGTGCCACCAGCAGAGAAGGGAGGACTAAGGGGCGGGACAGAGCCTACGAGCAGTACTTC.

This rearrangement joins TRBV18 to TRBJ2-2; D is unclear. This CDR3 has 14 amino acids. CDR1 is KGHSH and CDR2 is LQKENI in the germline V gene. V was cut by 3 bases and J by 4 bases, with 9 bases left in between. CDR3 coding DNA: TGTGCCAGCTCACCTAACATCCCCACCGGGGAGCTGTTTTTT. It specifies CASSPNIPTGELFF.

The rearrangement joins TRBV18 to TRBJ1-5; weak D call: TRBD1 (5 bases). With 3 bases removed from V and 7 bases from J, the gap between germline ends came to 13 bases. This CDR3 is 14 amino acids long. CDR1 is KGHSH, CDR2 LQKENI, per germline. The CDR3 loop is CASSPGWGEQPQHF. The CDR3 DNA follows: TGTGCCAGCTCACCTGGATGGGGGGAACAGCCCCAGCATTTT.

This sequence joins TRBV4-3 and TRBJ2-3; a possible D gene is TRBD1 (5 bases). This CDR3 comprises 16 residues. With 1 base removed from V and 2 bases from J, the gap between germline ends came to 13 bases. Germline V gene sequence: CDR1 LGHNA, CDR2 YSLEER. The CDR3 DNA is TGCGCCAGCAGCCAAGTCTTCGAAGGGGACACAGATACGCAGTATTTT. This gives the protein CASSQVFEGDTDTQYF.

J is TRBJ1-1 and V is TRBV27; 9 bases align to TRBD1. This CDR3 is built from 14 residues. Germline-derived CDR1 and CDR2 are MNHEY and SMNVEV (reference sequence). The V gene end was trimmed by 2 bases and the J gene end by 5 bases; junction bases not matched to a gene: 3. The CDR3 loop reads CASSLEGQGTEAFF. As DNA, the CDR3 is TGTGCCAGCAGTTTAGAAGGACAGGGGACTGAAGCTTTCTTT.

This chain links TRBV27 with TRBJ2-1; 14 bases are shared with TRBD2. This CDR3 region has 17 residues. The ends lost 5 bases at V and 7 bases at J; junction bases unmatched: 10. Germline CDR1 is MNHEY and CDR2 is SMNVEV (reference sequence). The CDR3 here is CASSLDRRTSGGNEQFF. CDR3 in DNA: TGTGCCAGCAGTCTCGATCGAAGGACTAGCGGGGGGAATGAGCAGTTCTTC.